The next 8 T cell receptor beta chains were all read from a single sample in a study of early T cells in non-severe SARS-CoV-2 infection. TCRdb reprocessed the 5' RACE reads with MiXCR, giving one entry per CDR3 protein. Of 70,000 to 95,000 distinct CDR3 sequences listed, around 15% are singletons. The source material was whole blood. The receptors here all came from an adult who was a healthcare worker with PCR-confirmed SARS-CoV-2 infection or an uninfected control (not recorded which).

This rearrangement joins TRBV29-1 to TRBJ1-1, with 7 bases fitting TRBD1. Germline V gene lookup returns CDR1 SQVTM and CDR2 ANQGSEA. The CDR3 is 14 residues long. The ends lost 1 base at V and 5 bases at J; junction bases unmatched: 7. The CDR3 DNA reads as TGCAGCGTTGAAGTCAGGGGGTCAGGAACTGAAGCTTTCTTT. Translating it yields CSVEVRGSGTEAFF.

The J gene is TRBJ1-2, the V gene TRBV6-2 or TRBV6-3; D gene ambiguous. Trimming took 2 bases from V and 5 from J, leaving 6 bases between them. The length of the CDR3 is 12 residues. Germline V lookup: CDR1 MNHEY, CDR2 SVGEGT. CDR3 amino acids: CASSYPVYGYTF. The CDR3 DNA follows: TGTGCCAGCAGTTACCCTGTTTATGGCTACACCTTC.

In its sample, this clonotype was seen many times. This chain uses TRBV29-1 with TRBJ1-2; tentative D call: TRBD1 (6 bases). Trimming pared 4 bases from V and 7 bases from J, leaving 13 bases between. The germline gives CDR1 SQVTM, CDR2 ANQGSEA. The CDR3 contains 12 residues. The CDR3, as DNA: TGCAGCGTTGGAGGGGGAGGGACTGGCTACACCTTC. It specifies CSVGGGGTGYTF. The complete variable domain, with remaining parts taken from reference TRBV29-1 and TRBJ1-2, reads SAVISQKPSRDICQRGTSLTIQCQVDSQVTMMFWYRQQPGQSLTLIATANQGSEATYESGFVIDKFPISRPNLTFSTLTVSNMSPEDSSIYLCSVGGGGTGYTFGSGTRLTVV.

The J gene is TRBJ1-2, the V gene TRBV12-3 or TRBV12-4; 7 positions agree with TRBD1. V trimming: 4 bases; J trimming: 4 bases; junction bases outside the gene matches: 3. The CDR3 length is 13 residues. In DNA form, the CDR3 reads TGTGCCAGCAGTTCGGGACAGCCCTATGGCTACACCTTC. It encodes CASSSGQPYGYTF.

This clonotype was observed a few times. The chain combines TRBV29-1 with TRBJ2-5; D gene ambiguous. This CDR3 is 11 amino acids long. The germline V and J ends were trimmed by 3 bases and 3 bases, with 5 bases remaining between them. CDR1 is SQVTM and CDR2 is ANQGSEA in the germline V gene. CDR3 in DNA: TGCAGCGTTGACACGGAAGAGACCCAGTACTTC. This codes for CSVDTEETQYF. The whole variable domain, filled in from reference TRBV29-1 and TRBJ2-5, reads SAVISQKPSRDICQRGTSLTIQCQVDSQVTMMFWYRQQPGQSLTLIATANQGSEATYESGFVIDKFPISRPNLTFSTLTVSNMSPEDSSIYLCSVDTEETQYFGPGTRLLVL.

This chain links TRBV6-6 with TRBJ2-1, with 7 bases identical to TRBD2. CDR1 is MNHNY, CDR2 SVGAGI, per germline (reference sequence). The CDR3 loop spans 17 amino acids. V lost 2 bases to trimming and J lost 6 bases; unmatched junction nucleotides: 13. The DNA for the CDR3 is TGTGCCAGCAGTTACGGTGATGGGACTAACTTCCCCAATGAGCAGTTCTTC. The encoded protein is CASSYGDGTNFPNEQFF.

This clonotype was recorded a few times. The chain combines TRBV4-2 with TRBJ1-5; no reliable D call. Trimming pared 2 bases from V and 0 bases from J, leaving 11 bases between. This CDR3 comprises 16 residues. Germline V lookup: CDR1 LGHNA, CDR2 YNFKEQ. CDR3 region: CASSQSSPNSNQPQHF. Here the CDR3 DNA reads TGTGCCAGCAGCCAAAGCAGTCCCAATAGCAATCAGCCCCAGCATTTT.

The CDR3 DNA reads as TGTGCCAGCAGCCTTCTTTCCCAAGAGACCCAGTACTTC. Its translation is CASSLLSQETQYF. The gene calls are TRBV7-6 and TRBJ2-5; D unclear. CDR3 size: 13 residues. CDR1 and CDR2 (germline): SGHVS, FNYEAQ. V was trimmed by 5 bases and J by 1 base, leaving 8 bases between them.